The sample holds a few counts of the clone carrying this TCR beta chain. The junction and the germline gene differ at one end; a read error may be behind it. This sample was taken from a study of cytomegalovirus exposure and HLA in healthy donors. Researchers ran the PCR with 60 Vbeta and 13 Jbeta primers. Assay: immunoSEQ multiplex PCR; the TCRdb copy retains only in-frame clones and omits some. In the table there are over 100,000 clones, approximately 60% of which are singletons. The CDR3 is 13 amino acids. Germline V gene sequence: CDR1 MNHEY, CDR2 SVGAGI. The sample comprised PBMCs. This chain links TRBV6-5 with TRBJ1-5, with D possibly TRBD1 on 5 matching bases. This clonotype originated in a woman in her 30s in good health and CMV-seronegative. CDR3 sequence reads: CASTGGSSQPQHF. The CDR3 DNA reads TGTGCCAGCACCGGGGGTAGCAGTCAGCCCCAGCATTTT.